The TCR beta chain described here comes from a study of cytomegalovirus exposure and HLA in healthy donors. This CDR3 comprises 14 residues. Germline values: CDR1 SGHDN, CDR2 FVKESK. V dropped 0 bases and J dropped 11 bases, with 14 bases sitting between them. This PCR relied on a set of 60 Vbeta primers and 13 Jbeta primers. Produced via immunoSEQ multiplex PCR; TCRdb's table is partial and in-frame only. The sample has 200,000 to 300,000 clones; 84% are singletons. Material: PBMCs. This sequence originates from a woman aged 40 to 49 in good health and CMV-seropositive. This rearrangement joins TRBV14 to TRBJ2-1; perhaps TRBD2 as D (6 bases). CDR3 sequence (DNA): TGTGCCAGCAGCCAAGATGGAGTGCGGGGTCAGCAGTTCTTC. Translation gives CASSQDGVRGQQFF. The full variable domain, with the rest looked up from reference TRBV14 and TRBJ2-1, is EAGVTQFPSHSVIEKGQTVTLRCDPISGHDNLYWYRRVMGKEIKFLLHFVKESKQDESGMPNNRFLAERTGGTYSTLKVQPAELEDSGVYFCASSQDGVRGQQFFGPGTRLTVL.